A single sample gave rise to the 23 T cell receptor beta chains below, sequenced in a study of blood T cell repertoires in COVID-19. Some clones are missing from TCRdb's copy, which holds only in-frame ones; the method was immunoSEQ multiplex PCR. The sample lists about 80,000 clones; around 83% were seen once. Source material: peripheral blood. These receptors were taken from a human donor in a cohort sampled during active COVID-19.

Only one count was recorded for this clone. The chain has TRBV5-1 and TRBJ2-5; 9 bases match TRBD2. CDR1 and CDR2 from the germline V gene are SGHRS and YFSETQ. Unmatched junction bases numbered 13, after V lost 5 bases and J lost 5 bases. This CDR3 is built from 16 residues. As DNA, the CDR3 is TGCGCCAGCAGGAGGGCTTCCGCGGGGGGGGAGGAGACCCAGTACTTC. This translates into CASRRASAGGEETQYF.

The table lists this clone with a count of one. V is TRBV28 and J is TRBJ2-3, with D hard to call. V was cut by 5 bases and J by 3 bases, with 3 bases left in between. CDR3 length: 11 amino acids. CDR1 and CDR2 (germline): MDHEN, SYDVKM. The DNA of the CDR3 is TGTGCCAGCAGTCGTACAGATACGCAGTATTTT. Translated: CASSRTDTQYF.

The J gene is TRBJ1-1, the V gene TRBV19; possibly TRBD1 for D (5 bases). Trimming took 6 bases from V and 1 from J, leaving 21 bases between them. The CDR3 is 17 residues long. Looked up from germline, CDR1 is LNHDA and CDR2 is SQIVND (reference sequence). The CDR3: CASSGHGRATGNTEAFF. Here the CDR3 DNA reads TGTGCCAGTAGCGGGCACGGCAGGGCTACAGGGAACACTGAAGCTTTCTTT.

The chain links TRBV9 to TRBJ2-2; 9 bases are a match to TRBD1. Looked up from germline, CDR1 is SGDLS and CDR2 is YYNGEE. V lost 4 bases to trimming and J lost 8 bases; unmatched junction nucleotides: 9. The CDR3 length is 15 residues. CDR3 DNA: TGTGCCAGCAGCCAATCACAGGGGGCAATGGGGGAGCTGTTTTTT. Encoded protein: CASSQSQGAMGELFF.

This clone turned up a few times. V usage is TRBV5-5 and J usage is TRBJ1-5; D is perhaps TRBD1 (5 bases). Germline CDR1 reads SGHKS; CDR2 reads YYEKEE (reference sequence). The CDR3 is made up of 15 amino acids. Trimming cost V 4 bases and J 2 bases, with 13 bases left between them. The CDR3 region is CASSRRLGGNQPQHF. For the CDR3, the DNA is TGTGCCAGCAGCCGCCGATTAGGGGGCAATCAGCCCCAGCATTTT. Combining the CDR3 with reference TRBV5-5 and TRBJ1-5 gives the whole variable domain DAGVTQSPTHLIKTRGQQVTLRCSPISGHKSVSWYQQVLGQGPQFIFQYYEKEERGRGNFPDRFSARQFPNYSSELNVNALLLGDSALYLCASSRRLGGNQPQHFGDGTRLSIL.

The CDR3 sequence is CAWSALQGASNQPQHF. The CDR3 DNA follows: TGTGCCTGGAGTGCTCTACAGGGGGCTAGCAATCAGCCCCAGCATTTT. V usage is TRBV30 and J usage is TRBJ1-5; 9 bases match TRBD1. The germline gives CDR1 GTSNPN, CDR2 SVGIG (reference sequence). The CDR3 spans 16 residues. V was pared by 1 base and J by 0 bases, with 4 bases of the junction left unmatched.

The chain is built from TRBV5-1 and TRBJ1-2; D remains ambiguous. CDR3 length: 14 amino acids. Germline loops: CDR1 SGHRS, CDR2 YFSETQ. Deletions cut 2 bases from V and 6 bases from J, with 14 bases between. Here the CDR3 DNA reads TGCGCCAGCAGCTTCGCCCCAAGAGGAGATGGCTACACCTTC. This sequence encodes CASSFAPRGDGYTF. The full variable domain, its missing parts supplied by reference TRBV5-1 and TRBJ1-2, is KAGVTQTPRYLIKTRGQQVTLSCSPISGHRSVSWYQQTPGQGLQFLFEYFSETQRNKGNFPGRFSGRQFSNSRSEMNVSTLELGDSALYLCASSFAPRGDGYTFGSGTRLTVV.

The chain links TRBV27 to TRBJ2-1, with 8 nucleotides matching TRBD2. The CDR3 length is 14 residues. Trimming removed 6 bases from V and 3 bases from J; junction bases left unmatched: 4. Germline values: CDR1 MNHEY, CDR2 SMNVEV (reference sequence). CDR3 DNA: TGTGCCAGCAGGGCCGGGACTAGCTACAATGAGCAGTTCTTC. This codes for CASRAGTSYNEQFF.

A few counts support this clone. The V call is TRBV18, the J call TRBJ2-7; 11 bases align to TRBD2. Germline values: CDR1 KGHSH, CDR2 LQKENI. The CDR3 is 16 amino acids. J lost 3 bases, V lost 4 bases, and 8 bases had no gene match. The CDR3 here is CASSRGGTSGSYEQYF. DNA of the CDR3: TGTGCCAGCTCACGGGGCGGGACTAGCGGAAGCTACGAGCAGTACTTC.

This chain links TRBV6-5 with TRBJ2-7; the match to TRBD1 covers 8 bases. The CDR3 is made up of 14 amino acids. Germline V gene lookup returns CDR1 MNHEY and CDR2 SVGAGI. With V trimmed by 6 bases and J by 4 bases, 8 bases remained unmatched. CDR3 in amino acids: CASRPGTGAYEQYF. The CDR3 coding sequence is TGTGCCAGCAGGCCGGGGACAGGCGCTTACGAGCAGTACTTC.

The genes are TRBV5-5 and TRBJ2-2; no reliable D call. The CDR3 consists of 15 residues. V lost 2 bases and J 3 bases, leaving 11 bases between the germline ends. Germline V gene data show CDR1 as SGHKS and CDR2 as YYEKEE (reference sequence). The CDR3 DNA reads as TGTGCCAGCAGCTTCGGTGTGCTGGACACCGGGGAGCTGTTTTTT. Protein sequence: CASSFGVLDTGELFF.

This clone was observed a handful of times. J is TRBJ2-7 and V is TRBV5-8; TRBD1 agrees at 9 bases. Trimming at V came to 2 bases and at J to 5 bases, leaving 5 bases not matched to a gene. The CDR3 is 14 amino acids. The germline gives CDR1 SGHTS, CDR2 YDEGEE. CDR3 in DNA: TGTGCCAGCAGCTTAGTAACAGGGGGCGACGAGCAGTACTTC. It is translated as CASSLVTGGDEQYF. Drawing the rest from reference TRBV5-8 and TRBJ2-7, the complete variable domain is EAGVTQSPTHLIKTRGQQATLRCSPISGHTSVYWYQQALGLGLQFLLWYDEGEERNRGNFPPRFSGRQFPNYSSELNVNALELEDSALYLCASSLVTGGDEQYFGPGTRLTVT.

The J gene is TRBJ2-5, the V gene TRBV2; 8 bases fit TRBD1. CDR3 size: 12 residues. V lost 7 bases and J lost 5; bases outside the gene matches: 3. Germline CDR1 is SNHLY and CDR2 is FYNNEI. In DNA form, the CDR3 reads TGTGCCAGCAAGACAGGGGAGGAGACCCAGTACTTC. This encodes CASKTGEETQYF.

This chain joins TRBV2 and TRBJ2-5; 8 nucleotides align to TRBD1. CDR1 and CDR2 from the germline V gene are SNHLY and FYNNEI. The V and J ends lost 4 bases and 1 base, in that order; junction bases with no gene match: 2. The CDR3 is 14 amino acids. CDR3 loop: CASSGTGPQETQYF. The DNA for the CDR3 is TGTGCCAGCAGTGGGACAGGGCCCCAAGAGACCCAGTACTTC.

The genes are TRBV3-1 (or the pseudogene TRBV3-2) and TRBJ2-3, with 8 bases matching TRBD2. V gave up 2 bases and J gave up 1 base; unmatched junction bases: 8. Germline V gene sequence: CDR1 LGHDT, CDR2 YNNKEL (reference sequence). This CDR3 is built from 17 residues. CDR3 amino acids: CASSQNRLARGTDTQYF. In DNA, the CDR3 is TGTGCCAGCAGCCAAAATAGACTAGCGAGGGGCACAGATACGCAGTATTTT.

This rearrangement joins TRBV7-9 to TRBJ2-7, with 9 bases aligning to TRBD1. CDR1 SEHNR and CDR2 FQNEAQ come from the germline V gene (reference sequence). This CDR3 spans 15 amino acids. Germline trimming cut 7 bases from V and 4 bases from J; bases unmatched to any gene: 11. The CDR3 sequence is CASTPIQGANYEQYF. The CDR3 nucleotides are TGTGCCAGCACCCCCATACAGGGGGCTAATTACGAGCAGTACTTC.

This chain connects TRBV18 to TRBJ1-3; D is unclear. This CDR3 comprises 13 residues. The germline V gene encodes CDR1 KGHSH and CDR2 LQKENI. V lost 8 bases to trimming and J lost 3 bases, with 11 bases between them. For the CDR3, the DNA is TGTGCCAGCGCCTCGGGGATTGGAAACACCATATATTTT. Protein product: CASASGIGNTIYF.

The chain carries TRBV12-3 or TRBV12-4 and TRBJ2-3; D is unresolved. This CDR3 has 12 residues. Trimming removed 2 bases from V and 5 bases from J, with 5 bases in between. The CDR3 nucleotides read TGTGCCAGCAGTTTAACGGTAGATACGCAGTATTTT. Amino acids: CASSLTVDTQYF.

V is TRBV6-5 and J is TRBJ2-3; no firm D call. The CDR3 has 12 amino acids. V gave up 4 bases and J gave up 0 bases, with 2 bases separating them. CDR1 is MNHEY and CDR2 is SVGAGI in the germline V gene. CDR3 bases: TGTGCCAGCAGTTCTAGCACAGATACGCAGTATTTT. Protein sequence: CASSSSTDTQYF.

This sequence joins TRBV19 and TRBJ1-2, with D tentatively TRBD1 (6 bases). Trimming took 3 bases from V and 2 from J, leaving 19 bases between them. The CDR3 length is 17 residues. CDR1 LNHDA and CDR2 SQIVND come from the germline V gene (reference sequence). In nucleotides, the CDR3 is TGTGCCAGTAGTATCCGTCAAGGGCAGGGGTGGAACTATGGCTACACCTTC. This encodes CASSIRQGQGWNYGYTF. The full variable domain, its missing parts supplied by reference TRBV19 and TRBJ1-2, is DGGITQSPKYLFRKEGQNVTLSCEQNLNHDAMYWYRQDPGQGLRLIYYSQIVNDFQKGDIAEGYSVSREKKESFPLTVTSAQKNPTAFYLCASSIRQGQGWNYGYTFGSGTRLTVV.

The chain's CDR3 is CASSSSGGRVAGELFF. CDR3 sequence (DNA): TGTGCCAGCAGCTCCTCTGGCGGGAGAGTAGCCGGGGAGCTGTTTTTT. J is TRBJ2-2 and V is TRBV7-3; TRBD2 matches at 7 bases. Per germline, CDR1 SGHTA and CDR2 FQGTGA. The V and J ends lost 4 bases and 6 bases, in that order; junction bases with no gene match: 11. CDR3 length: 16 amino acids.

V is TRBV12-5 and J is TRBJ2-1; TRBD1 matches at 8 bases. CDR1 is LGHNT, CDR2 FRNRAP, per germline. J gave up 4 bases and V 7 bases, and 9 bases lay outside the gene matches. This CDR3 region has 15 residues. The CDR3 DNA sequence: TGTGCTAGTGCCGTTCCAGGGGGCACTTACAATGAGCAGTTCTTC. Translated, it gives CASAVPGGTYNEQFF.

The chain is built from TRBV19 and TRBJ2-7; TRBD2 might be the D (5 bases). V lost 7 bases and J lost 6, with 16 bases in between. The length of the CDR3 is 13 residues. The V gene's germline CDR1 is LNHDA and CDR2 SQIVND (reference sequence). CDR3 residues: CASTVNGGGEQYF. In DNA, the CDR3 is TGTGCCAGTACCGTTAACGGAGGAGGCGAGCAGTACTTC.